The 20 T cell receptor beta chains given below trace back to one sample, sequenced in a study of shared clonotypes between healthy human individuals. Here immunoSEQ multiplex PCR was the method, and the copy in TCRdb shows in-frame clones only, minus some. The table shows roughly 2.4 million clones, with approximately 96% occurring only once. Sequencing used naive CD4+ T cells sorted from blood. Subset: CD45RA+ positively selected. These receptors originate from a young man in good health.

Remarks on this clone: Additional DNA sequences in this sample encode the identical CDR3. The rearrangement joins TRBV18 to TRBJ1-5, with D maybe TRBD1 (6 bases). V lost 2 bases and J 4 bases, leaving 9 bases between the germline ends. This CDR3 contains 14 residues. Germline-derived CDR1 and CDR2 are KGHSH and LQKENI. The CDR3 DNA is TGTGCCAGCTCACCATTACAGGGTAATCAGCCCCAGCATTTT. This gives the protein CASSPLQGNQPQHF.

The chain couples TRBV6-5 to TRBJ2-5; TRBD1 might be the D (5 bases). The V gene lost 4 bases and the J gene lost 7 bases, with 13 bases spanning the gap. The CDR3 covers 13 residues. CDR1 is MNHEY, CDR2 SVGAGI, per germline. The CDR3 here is CASSSAGLGTQYF. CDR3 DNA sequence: TGTGCCAGCAGTTCAGCAGGGTTGGGGACCCAGTACTTC.

CDR3 in amino acids: CASRFASGNTIYF. CDR3 DNA: TGTGCCAGCAGGTTCGCATCTGGAAACACCATATATTTT. The chain carries TRBV27 and TRBJ1-3; no reliable D call. V was clipped by 6 bases and J by 1 base, with 7 bases between them. The CDR3 runs to 13 residues. In germline, CDR1 is MNHEY, CDR2 SMNVEV (reference sequence).

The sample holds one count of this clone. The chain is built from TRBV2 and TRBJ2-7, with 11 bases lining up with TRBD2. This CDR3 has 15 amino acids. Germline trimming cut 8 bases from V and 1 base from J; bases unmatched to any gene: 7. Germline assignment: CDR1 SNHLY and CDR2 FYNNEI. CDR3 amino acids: CASRAGTSGSYEQYF. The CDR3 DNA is TGTGCCAGCCGTGCCGGGACTAGCGGTTCCTACGAGCAGTACTTC. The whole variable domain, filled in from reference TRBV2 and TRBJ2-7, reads EPEVTQTPSHQVTQMGQEVILRCVPISNHLYFYWYRQILGQKVEFLVSFYNNEISEKSEIFDDQFSVERPDGSNFTLKIRSTKLEDSAMYFCASRAGTSGSYEQYFGPGTRLTVT.

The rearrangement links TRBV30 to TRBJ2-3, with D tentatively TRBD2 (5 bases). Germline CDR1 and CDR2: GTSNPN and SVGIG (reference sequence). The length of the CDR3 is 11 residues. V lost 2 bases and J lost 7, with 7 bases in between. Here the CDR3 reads CAWSPGNTQYF. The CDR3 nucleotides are TGTGCCTGGAGTCCCGGGAATACGCAGTATTTT.

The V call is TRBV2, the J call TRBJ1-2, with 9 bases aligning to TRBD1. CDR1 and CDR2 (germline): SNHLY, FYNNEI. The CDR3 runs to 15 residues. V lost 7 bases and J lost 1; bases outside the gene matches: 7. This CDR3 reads CASTQGQGLNYGYTF. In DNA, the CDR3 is TGTGCCAGCACCCAGGGACAGGGACTTAACTATGGCTACACCTTC.

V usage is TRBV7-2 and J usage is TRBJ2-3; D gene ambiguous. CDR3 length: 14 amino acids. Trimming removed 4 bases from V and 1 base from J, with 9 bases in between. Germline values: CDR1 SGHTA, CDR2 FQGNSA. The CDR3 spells CASSSRTRTDTQYF. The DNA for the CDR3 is TGTGCCAGCAGCTCAAGGACCCGCACAGATACGCAGTATTTT.

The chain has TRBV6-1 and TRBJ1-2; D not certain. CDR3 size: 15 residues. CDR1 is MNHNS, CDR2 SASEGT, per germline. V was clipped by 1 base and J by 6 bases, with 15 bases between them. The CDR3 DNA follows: TGTGCCAGCAGTGAAGTAAGGTCCCTGGTAGATGGCTACACCTTC. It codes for CASSEVRSLVDGYTF.

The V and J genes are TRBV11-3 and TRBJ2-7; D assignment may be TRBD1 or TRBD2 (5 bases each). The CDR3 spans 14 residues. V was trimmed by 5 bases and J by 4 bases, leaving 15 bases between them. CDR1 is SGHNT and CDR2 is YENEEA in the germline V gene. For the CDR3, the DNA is TGTGCCAGCAGCCCCGGGACGGACCCTTACGAGCAGTACTTC. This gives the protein CASSPGTDPYEQYF.

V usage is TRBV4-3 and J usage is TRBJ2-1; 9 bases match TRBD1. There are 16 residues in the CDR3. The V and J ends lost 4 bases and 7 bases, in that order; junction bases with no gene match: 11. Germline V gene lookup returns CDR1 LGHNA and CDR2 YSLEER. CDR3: CASSRLGGQGRNEQFF. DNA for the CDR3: TGCGCCAGCAGCCGCCTGGGGGGACAGGGAAGAAATGAGCAGTTCTTC.

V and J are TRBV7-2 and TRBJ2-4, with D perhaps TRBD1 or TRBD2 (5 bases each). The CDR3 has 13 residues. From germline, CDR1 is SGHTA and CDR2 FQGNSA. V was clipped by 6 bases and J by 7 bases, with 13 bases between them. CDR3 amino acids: CASSSGEGNIQYF. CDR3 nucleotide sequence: TGTGCCAGCAGTTCAGGAGAGGGGAACATTCAGTACTTC. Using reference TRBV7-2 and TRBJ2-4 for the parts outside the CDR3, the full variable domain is GAGVSQSPSNKVTEKGKDVELRCDPISGHTALYWYRQSLGQGLEFLIYFQGNSAPDKSGLPSDRFSAERTGGSVSTLTIQRTQQEDSAVYLCASSSGEGNIQYFGAGTRLSVL.

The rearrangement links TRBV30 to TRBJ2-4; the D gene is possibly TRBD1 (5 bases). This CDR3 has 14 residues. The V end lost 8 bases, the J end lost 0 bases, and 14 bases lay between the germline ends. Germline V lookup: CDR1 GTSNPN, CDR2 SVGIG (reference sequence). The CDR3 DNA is TGTGCCACGGACACCCCGTTAGCCAAAAACATTCAGTACTTC. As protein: CATDTPLAKNIQYF.

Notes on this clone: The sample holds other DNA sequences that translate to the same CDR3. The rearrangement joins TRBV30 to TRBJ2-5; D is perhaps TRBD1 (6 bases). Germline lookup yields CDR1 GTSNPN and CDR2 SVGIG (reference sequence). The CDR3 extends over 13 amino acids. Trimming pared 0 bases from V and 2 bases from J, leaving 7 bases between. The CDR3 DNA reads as TGTGCCTGGAGTGTTGACAGGCAAGAGACCCAGTACTTC. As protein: CAWSVDRQETQYF.

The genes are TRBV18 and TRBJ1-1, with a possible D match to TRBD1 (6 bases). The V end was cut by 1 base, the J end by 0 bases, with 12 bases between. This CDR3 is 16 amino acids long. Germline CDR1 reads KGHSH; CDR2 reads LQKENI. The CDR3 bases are TGTGCCAGCTCACCACTACAGGACAGTATGAACACTGAAGCTTTCTTT. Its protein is CASSPLQDSMNTEAFF. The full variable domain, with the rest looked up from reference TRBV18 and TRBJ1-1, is NAGVMQNPRHLVRRRGQEARLRCSPMKGHSHVYWYRQLPEEGLKFMVYLQKENIIDESGMPKERFSAEFPKEGPSILRIQQVVRGDSAAYFCASSPLQDSMNTEAFFGQGTRLTVV.

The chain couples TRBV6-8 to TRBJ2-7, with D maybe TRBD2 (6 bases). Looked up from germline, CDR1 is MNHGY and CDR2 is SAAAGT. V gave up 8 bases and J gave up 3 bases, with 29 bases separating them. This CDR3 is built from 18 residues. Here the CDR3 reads CASLHTRAGRDSYYEQYF. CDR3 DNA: TGTGCCAGCCTTCATACGAGGGCGGGACGGGACTCTTACTACGAGCAGTACTTC.

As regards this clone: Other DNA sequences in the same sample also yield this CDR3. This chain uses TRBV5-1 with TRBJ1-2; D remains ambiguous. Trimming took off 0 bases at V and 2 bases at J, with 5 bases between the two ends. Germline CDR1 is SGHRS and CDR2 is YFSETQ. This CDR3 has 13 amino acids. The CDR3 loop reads CASSLGANYGYTF. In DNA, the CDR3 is TGCGCCAGCAGCTTGGGGGCCAACTATGGCTACACCTTC.

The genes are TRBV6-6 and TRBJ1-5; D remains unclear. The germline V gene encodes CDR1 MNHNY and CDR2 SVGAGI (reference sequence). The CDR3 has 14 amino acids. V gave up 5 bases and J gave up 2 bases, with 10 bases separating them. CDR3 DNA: TGTGCCAGCAGTACCTCTGGAGGCAATCAGCCCCAGCATTTT. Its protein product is CASSTSGGNQPQHF.

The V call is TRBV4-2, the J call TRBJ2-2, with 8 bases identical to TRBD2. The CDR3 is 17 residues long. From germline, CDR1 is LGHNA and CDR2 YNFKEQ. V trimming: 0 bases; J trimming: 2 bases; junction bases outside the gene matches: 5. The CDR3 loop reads CASSQDRGGLNTGELFF. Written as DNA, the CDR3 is TGTGCCAGCAGCCAAGATCGGGGGGGCCTAAACACCGGGGAGCTGTTTTTT.

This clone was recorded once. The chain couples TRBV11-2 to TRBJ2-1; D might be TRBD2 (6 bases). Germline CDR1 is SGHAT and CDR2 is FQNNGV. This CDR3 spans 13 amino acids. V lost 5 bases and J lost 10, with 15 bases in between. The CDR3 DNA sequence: TGTGCCAGCAGCCCGGCGGGGTGGGGCGAGCAGTTCTTC. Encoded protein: CASSPAGWGEQFF.

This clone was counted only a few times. The CDR3 region is CASSLGGGHYGYTF. For the CDR3, the DNA is TGTGCCAGCAGCCTCGGGGGCGGACACTATGGCTACACCTTC. V usage is TRBV7-9 and J usage is TRBJ1-2; tentative D call: TRBD1 (6 bases). The CDR3 totals 14 residues. Trimming took 5 bases from V and 3 from J, leaving 13 bases between them. Per germline, CDR1 SEHNR and CDR2 FQNEAQ (reference sequence).